Presented here are 21 T cell receptor beta chains from one specimen sequenced in a study of control samples from healthy donors and cancer patients. Assay used: immunoSEQ multiplex PCR; TCRdb lists only in-frame clones, some missing. The sample gives approximately 160,000 clones, approximately 94% of which show up once; 1.1% to 1.5% is in the top ten. The sequencing sample was made of blood. These receptors were taken from a woman between 18 and 29 years old in good health.

CDR3 bases: TGTGCCAGCAGCCAAGCGTTTCCCCCTGACTACGAGCAGTACTTC. Protein product: CASSQAFPPDYEQYF. V usage is TRBV3-1 (or the pseudogene TRBV3-2) and J usage is TRBJ2-7; no reliable D call. The CDR3 sequence is 15 residues long. The germline CDR1 and CDR2 sequences are LGHDT and YNNKEL (reference sequence). Trimming took off 1 base at V and 3 bases at J, with 13 bases between the two ends.

This clone was seen only once. The chain is built from TRBV2 and TRBJ2-5, with D perhaps matching TRBD1 (5 bases). The CDR3 totals 13 residues. Per the germline V gene, CDR1 is SNHLY and CDR2 is FYNNEI. With 3 bases removed from V and 2 bases from J, the gap between germline ends came to 7 bases. In nucleotides, the CDR3 is TGTGCCAGCAGTGACCAGGGTCAAGAGACCCAGTACTTC. Its protein is CASSDQGQETQYF.

The chain is built from TRBV11-2 and TRBJ2-7, with D tentatively TRBD1 or TRBD2 (5 bases each). The CDR3 consists of 13 residues. Germline CDR1 and CDR2: SGHAT and FQNNGV. V gave up 6 bases and J gave up 0 bases, with 9 bases separating them. CDR3 DNA sequence: TGTGCCAGCAGGAGGGGTAGCTCCTACGAGCAGTACTTC. This encodes CASRRGSSYEQYF. The whole variable domain, remainder taken from reference TRBV11-2 and TRBJ2-7, is EAGVAQSPRYKIIEKRQSVAFWCNPISGHATLYWYQQILGQGPKLLIQFQNNGVVDDSQLPKDRFSAERLKGVDSTLKIQPAKLEDSAVYLCASRRGSSYEQYFGPGTRLTVT.

CDR3 region: CASSLEDGNTIYF. CDR3 DNA sequence: TGCGCCAGCAGCTTGGAAGATGGAAACACCATATATTTT. This chain uses TRBV5-1 with TRBJ1-3; unclear D gene. This CDR3 is built from 13 residues. Germline V gene lookup returns CDR1 SGHRS and CDR2 YFSETQ. Trimming took 0 bases from V and 3 from J, leaving 4 bases between them.

The V call is TRBV12-3 or TRBV12-4, the J call TRBJ1-5, with no clear D. This CDR3 is built from 13 residues. Deletions cut 1 base from V and 3 bases from J, with 4 bases between. CDR3: CASSLVDNQPQHF. The CDR3 region has the DNA TGTGCCAGCAGTTTAGTTGACAATCAGCCCCAGCATTTT.

V usage is TRBV13 and J usage is TRBJ1-2; 7 bases are a match to TRBD1. With 5 bases clipped from V and 4 bases from J, the junction kept 13 bases outside the gene matches. CDR1 PRHDT and CDR2 FYEKMQ come from the germline V gene (reference sequence). The CDR3 loop spans 16 amino acids. Written as DNA, the CDR3 is TGTGCCAGCAGCAGCTACGCCGGGACAGACTTCTATGGCTACACCTTC. It translates to CASSSYAGTDFYGYTF.

This sequence joins TRBV27 and TRBJ2-2, with TRBD2 matching over 7 bases. This CDR3 spans 15 amino acids. Per germline, CDR1 MNHEY and CDR2 SMNVEV (reference sequence). The junction had 2 bases not matched to a gene; V was cut back by 3 bases and J by 1 base. The CDR3, as DNA: TGTGCCAGCAGTTTGGGCGGGGGGAACACCGGGGAGCTGTTTTTT. This translates into CASSLGGGNTGELFF.

The chain is built from TRBV6-5 and TRBJ2-3; TRBD2 aligns across 7 bases. The length of the CDR3 is 15 residues. With 2 bases clipped from V and 6 bases from J, the junction kept 8 bases outside the gene matches. Germline values: CDR1 MNHEY, CDR2 SVGAGI. DNA of the CDR3: TGTGCCAGCAGTTACGAATCCGGGGAGGGGGATACGCAGTATTTT. Residues: CASSYESGEGDTQYF.

The V and J genes are TRBV5-4 and TRBJ1-1, with D possibly TRBD1 on 6 matching bases. Trimming removed 2 bases at V and 0 bases at J, with 11 bases between. Germline lookup yields CDR1 SGHNT and CDR2 YYREEE (reference sequence). CDR3 length: 15 residues. The DNA for the CDR3 is TGTGCCAGCAGCTTCCCCGGGGGCATGAACACTGAAGCTTTCTTT. This encodes CASSFPGGMNTEAFF.

The chain couples TRBV9 to TRBJ1-1; a possible D gene is TRBD1 (5 bases). Germline V CDR1 and CDR2: SGDLS, YYNGEE. Trimming left V 0 bases short and J 1 base short, with 10 bases between. CDR3 size: 15 residues. CDR3 sequence reads: CASSVEAGENTEAFF. CDR3 in DNA: TGTGCCAGCAGCGTAGAAGCGGGGGAGAACACTGAAGCTTTCTTT.

The chain couples TRBV12-5 to TRBJ1-1; the D is unclear. CDR3 length equals 13 residues. Germline lookup yields CDR1 LGHNT and CDR2 FRNRAP. V lost 4 bases and J 6 bases, leaving 12 bases between the germline ends. DNA of the CDR3: TGTGCTAGTGGTTATATGGGTAGTCCTGAAGCTTTCTTT. Its translation is CASGYMGSPEAFF.

J is TRBJ1-1 and V is TRBV15; D is possibly TRBD1 (6 bases). This CDR3 comprises 13 residues. V lost 2 bases to trimming and J lost 8 bases, with 12 bases between them. The germline V gene encodes CDR1 LNHNV and CDR2 YYDKDF (reference sequence). CDR3 loop: CATSRRDTKEAFF. DNA for the CDR3: TGTGCCACCAGCAGACGGGACACTAAAGAAGCTTTCTTT.

This chain joins TRBV19 and TRBJ1-2; 7 nucleotides line up with TRBD1. CDR3 length equals 16 residues. Trimming cost V 6 bases and J 0 bases; bases outside gene matches: 10. Germline V gene lookup returns CDR1 LNHDA and CDR2 SQIVND (reference sequence). DNA for the CDR3: TGTGCCAGTAGCCCATCCCGACAGGGAACTAACTATGGCTACACCTTC. This translates into CASSPSRQGTNYGYTF. Filled out from reference TRBV19 and TRBJ1-2, the complete variable domain reads DGGITQSPKYLFRKEGQNVTLSCEQNLNHDAMYWYRQDPGQGLRLIYYSQIVNDFQKGDIAEGYSVSREKKESFPLTVTSAQKNPTAFYLCASSPSRQGTNYGYTFGSGTRLTVV.

This chain joins TRBV10-3 and TRBJ2-3; 7 bases line up with TRBD1. The trim removed 7 bases at V and 4 bases at J, leaving 11 bases unmatched. Germline values: CDR1 ENHRY, CDR2 SYGVKD. The CDR3 runs to 15 residues. This CDR3 is CAITSRDRVPDTQYF. The CDR3 coding sequence is TGTGCCATCACCTCACGAGACAGGGTGCCAGATACGCAGTATTTT.

The chain couples TRBV5-1 to TRBJ1-1, with D possibly TRBD1 on 5 matching bases. The CDR3 spans 14 residues. Trimming removed 4 bases from V and 4 bases from J, with 14 bases in between. Germline values: CDR1 SGHRS, CDR2 YFSETQ. Here the CDR3 reads CASSEGVRGTEAFF. CDR3 DNA sequence: TGCGCCAGCAGCGAAGGGGTGAGAGGCACTGAAGCTTTCTTT.

J is TRBJ1-1 and V is TRBV21-1; the table's D call of TRBD1 was not tested on the DNA. TRBV21-1 is flagged as a pseudogene. This CDR3 contains 12 residues. The CDR3 loop is CAPRVSSTEAFF. CDR3 in DNA: TGTGCCCCCAGGGTGTCTAGCACTGAAGCTTTCTTT.

The genes are TRBV7-8 and TRBJ1-5; tentative D call: TRBD1 (5 bases). CDR1 and CDR2 from the germline V gene are SGHVS and FQNEAQ. V was shortened by 1 base and J by 4 bases, with 11 bases between the two germline ends. The CDR3 runs 15 residues. The CDR3 loop reads CASSLDWTSNQPQHF. DNA for the CDR3: TGTGCCAGCAGCTTAGATTGGACAAGTAATCAGCCCCAGCATTTT. Supplemented by reference TRBV7-8 and TRBJ1-5, the full variable domain reads GAGVSQSPRYKVAKRGQDVALRCDPISGHVSLFWYQQALGQGPEFLTYFQNEAQLDKSGLPSDRFFAERPEGSVSTLKIQRTQQEDSAVYLCASSLDWTSNQPQHFGDGTRLSIL.

This rearrangement joins TRBV5-5 to TRBJ1-2; tentatively, D is TRBD1 (5 bases). Germline V gene sequence: CDR1 SGHKS, CDR2 YYEKEE (reference sequence). The CDR3 extends over 16 amino acids. Trimming pared 4 bases from V and 2 bases from J, leaving 18 bases between. The CDR3 sequence: CASSPGGAGKNYGYTF. In DNA, the CDR3 is TGTGCCAGCAGCCCCGGAGGGGCAGGGAAAAACTATGGCTACACCTTC.

The rearrangement joins TRBV18 to TRBJ1-2; D gene unclear. Germline V gene sequence: CDR1 KGHSH, CDR2 LQKENI. V dropped 0 bases and J dropped 4 bases, with 12 bases sitting between them. The CDR3 is 15 residues long. The CDR3 DNA sequence: TGTGCCAGCTCACCACCGTTCGAACAGATCTATGGCTACACCTTC. Translation: CASSPPFEQIYGYTF. Variable domain in full (rest from reference TRBV18 and TRBJ1-2): NAGVMQNPRHLVRRRGQEARLRCSPMKGHSHVYWYRQLPEEGLKFMVYLQKENIIDESGMPKERFSAEFPKEGPSILRIQQVVRGDSAAYFCASSPPFEQIYGYTFGSGTRLTVV.

V and J are TRBV9 and TRBJ2-2, with TRBD2 matching over 8 bases. The CDR3 runs 16 residues. CDR1 is SGDLS, CDR2 YYNGEE, per germline. V shed 0 bases and J 3 bases; nucleotides not matched to a gene: 4. The CDR3 loop is CASSVESGGYTGELFF. In nucleotides, the CDR3 is TGTGCCAGCAGCGTAGAGAGCGGGGGTTACACCGGGGAGCTGTTTTTT.

V and J are TRBV10-2 and TRBJ1-2; no clear D gene. Germline loops: CDR1 WSHSY, CDR2 SAAADI. Trimming removed 6 bases from V and 8 bases from J, with 10 bases in between. The CDR3 is 11 amino acids. CDR3 DNA sequence: TGCGCCAGCAGCGATATGGGGGGCTACACCTTC. Translated: CASSDMGGYTF.